This record concerns one T cell receptor beta chain sequence. In this sample, this clone turned up once. Its antigen remains unidentified. Base qualities are not at hand, and no much larger clone is one base apart. Using the deep immunoSEQ assay, TCR CDR3 regions were amplified from genomic DNA by multiplex PCR. Extracted genomic DNA from each cell subset was spread evenly across all wells of several immunoSEQ 96-well plates, with each plate serving as a replicate. For sorted subsets, around 200 ng genomic DNA, equal to about 30,000 T cell genomes, was loaded into each replicate PCR. Purified libraries were measured with a Qubit 3.0 fluorometer, size-checked on a Bioanalyzer 2100, and measured again with the KAPA Library Quantification kit. Every immunoSEQ 96-well plate was sequenced on a dedicated single-read 150-cycle Illumina NextSeq 550 flow cell. The authors' pipeline ran thus. The immunoSEQ output contained only junctional sequences without quality scores, so filtering could not match that applied to full-length reads. Sequences were annotated with PyIR, a Python wrapper for IgBLAST v1.9, using IMGT germline references to assign V/J genes and CDR3. Reads with weak V/J assignments (E-value above 1e-6), missing CDR3, stop codons, out-of-frame junctions, or ambiguous translated residues were removed. V3J clonotypes were defined by identical inferred V gene, J gene, and CDR3 amino acid sequence. To compute the percentage overlap between repertoires, the number of shared unique clonotypes was divided by the size of the smaller repertoire. Repertoire richness was assessed with RTK rarefaction, the Chao1 estimator, and Recon v2.1 estimates of unobserved clonotypes. Generation probabilities for all TCRbeta clonotypes obtained by the gDNA method from several donors were computed using OLGA. Not all clones reach the TCRdb copy of this immuneACCESS table, which keeps in-frame sequences only. Checked studies attribute under half of the gap to unresolved V genes and leave the rest unexplained. V and J calls and clone size are given by that table; D and trimming were obtained from the DNA. Here the sample has fewer than 1.6 million clones; approximately 98.5% occur a single time. Of the sample, about 0.35% falls within the top ten clones.

The donors were healthy, HIV-negative adults with no recently reported acute infections or vaccinations. All donors were Caucasian adults living in Nashville, Tennessee, USA. Magnetic negative selection was used to enrich CD4+ T cells, after which naive cells were positively selected on CD45RA and the negative fraction became the memory subset. After blood collection by leukapheresis, PBMCs were isolated using Ficoll-Histopaque density gradient centrifugation and then cryopreserved in the vapor phase of liquid nitrogen. Analytical flow cytometry was used to check the purity and quantity of each magnetically sorted T cell population. From each sorted fraction, genomic DNA was isolated and quantified by UV absorbance on a Nanodrop 2000c. The data stem from a study of shared clonotypes between healthy human individuals (dated by TCRdb to 2018 to 2020). Concerning the study at large: The cohort comprised a couple of women and a few men aged 18 to 49 years. The study deeply sequenced blood TCR repertoires of five healthy adults to estimate repertoire size and the extent of clonotype sharing between individuals. For each donor, three plates each were used for CD4 naive and CD4 memory, two plates were used for CD8 naive, and one plate was used for CD8 memory. Between about 0.85 and 10 billion PBMCs per donor were obtained by leukapheresis. Different laboratories and diverse techniques were used to prepare libraries and sequence TCR repertoires, to increase sequencing depth and limit assay-specific biases.

Study-wide findings and limitations: Naive subsets generally had larger estimated clonotype richness than memory subsets. Sampling was restricted to blood, and TCR repertoires in tissues likely differ from the TCR repertoires found in blood. Compared with non-shared clonotypes, clonotypes shared by all four sorted-subset donors had higher generation probabilities. The genetic and exposure-history diversity represented was limited by the small number of donors. Roughly 5.2% of naive CD4, 3.5% of naive CD8, approximately 2.2% of memory CD4, and 0.35% to 0.5% of memory CD8 clonotypes were shared across several donors. Pairwise subsampling indicated that sequencing depth was expected to affect the degree of clonotype sharing among donors. Rarefaction of sorted-subset datasets indicated incomplete sequencing despite the large sequencing depth.

V is shortened by 1 base, J by 5 bases, and the region joining them spans 13 bases. The cysteine opens and the phenylalanine closes a CDR3 of 14 amino acids. The DNA shown is the 42-base CDR3, in frame from base 1. The germline V gene provides CDR1 SGDLS and CDR2 YYNGEE. Source material: naive CD4+ T cells sorted from blood. The cell subset or site label corresponds to: CD45RA+ positively selected. This TCR was recovered from a man aged 30 to 39 in good health. The V and J segments used are TRBV9 and TRBJ2-7; the D region possibly corresponds to TRBD1 (5 bases align). In nucleotides, the sequence is TGTGCCAGCAGCGTACTCCCTATGGGGCACGAGCAGTACTTC. It translates as CASSVLPMGHEQYF. The reference TRBV9 and TRBJ2-7 proteins fill in what lies around the CDR3, so the full variable domain reads DSGVTQTPKHLITATGQRVTLRCSPRSGDLSVYWYQQSLDQGLQFLIQYYNGEERAKGNILERFSAQQFPDLHSELNLSSLELGDSALYFCASSVLPMGHEQYFGPGTRLTVT.